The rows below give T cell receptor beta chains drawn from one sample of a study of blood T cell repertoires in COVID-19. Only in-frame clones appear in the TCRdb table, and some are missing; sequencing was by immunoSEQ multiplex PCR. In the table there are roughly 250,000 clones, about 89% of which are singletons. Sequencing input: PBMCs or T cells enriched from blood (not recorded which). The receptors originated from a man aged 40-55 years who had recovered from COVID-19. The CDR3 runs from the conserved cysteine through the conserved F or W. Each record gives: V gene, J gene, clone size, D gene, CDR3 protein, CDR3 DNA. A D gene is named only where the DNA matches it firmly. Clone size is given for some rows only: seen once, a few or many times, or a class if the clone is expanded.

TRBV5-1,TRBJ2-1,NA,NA,CASSYGGGRDNEQFF,TGCGCCAGCAGCTATGGGGGCGGGAGAGACAATGAGCAGTTCTTC
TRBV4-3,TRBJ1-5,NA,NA,CASSQVVSNDQPQHF,TGCGCCAGCAGCCAAGTAGTTTCGAATGATCAGCCCCAGCATTTT
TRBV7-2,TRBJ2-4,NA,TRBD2,CASSSGPSGRDKNIQYF,TGTGCCAGCAGCTCTGGACCTAGCGGGAGGGACAAAAACATTCAGTACTTC
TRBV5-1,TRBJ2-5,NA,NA,CASSLVTSKEETQYF,TGCGCCAGCAGCTTGGTTACATCGAAAGAAGAGACCCAGTACTTC
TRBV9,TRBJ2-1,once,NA,CASSVAPTAGNNEQFF,TGTGCCAGCAGCGTAGCTCCGACGGCAGGCAACAATGAGCAGTTCTTC
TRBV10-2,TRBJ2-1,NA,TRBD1,CASSDLAFTGGTGNEQFF,TGCGCCAGCAGTGATTTAGCCTTTACAGGGGGCACGGGCAATGAGCAGTTCTTC
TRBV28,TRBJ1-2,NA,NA,CASRDYDNYGYTF,TGTGCCAGCAGGGACTATGATAACTATGGCTACACCTTC
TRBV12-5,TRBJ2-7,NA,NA,CASGLADNYEQYF,TGTGCTAGTGGTTTGGCGGACAACTACGAGCAGTACTTC
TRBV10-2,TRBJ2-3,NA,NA,CASRYTITIPTDTQYF,TGCGCCAGCAGATACACCATTACGATACCTACAGATACGCAGTATTTT
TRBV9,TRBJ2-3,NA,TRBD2,CASSVQGLAGGLDTQYF,TGTGCCAGCAGCGTTCAAGGACTAGCGGGAGGTCTAGATACGCAGTATTTT
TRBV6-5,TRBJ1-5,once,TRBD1,CASRQGQVNQPQHF,TGTGCCAGCAGGCAAGGACAGGTTAATCAGCCCCAGCATTTT
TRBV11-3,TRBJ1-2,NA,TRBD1,CASSLRGGNYGYTF,TGTGCCAGCAGCTTAAGAGGGGGCAACTATGGCTACACCTTC
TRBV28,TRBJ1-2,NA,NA,CASSVPGGLSGYTF,TGTGCCAGCAGTGTACCTGGGGGCTTGAGTGGCTACACCTTC
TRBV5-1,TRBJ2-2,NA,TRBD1,CASSNRTGGAGKSGELFF,TGCGCCAGCAGCAACCGAACAGGGGGCGCCGGGAAATCCGGGGAGCTGTTTTTT
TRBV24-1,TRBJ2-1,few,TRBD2,CATSVTGLALGSAYNEQFF,TGTGCCACCAGTGTAACGGGACTAGCTCTCGGGTCCGCCTACAATGAGCAGTTCTTC
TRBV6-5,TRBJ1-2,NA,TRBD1,CASSYLTGGYGYTF,TGTGCCAGCAGTTACTTGACAGGGGGCTATGGCTACACCTTC
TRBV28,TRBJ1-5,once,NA,CASSSGLNQPQHF,TGTGCCAGCAGTTCGGGACTCAATCAGCCCCAGCATTTT
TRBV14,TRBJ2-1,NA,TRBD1,CASSQEVKGTGGFFF,TGTGCCAGCAGCCAAGAGGTTAAGGGGACAGGGGGCTTCTTCTTC
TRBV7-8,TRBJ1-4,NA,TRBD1,CASSLDWGQVRAKLFF,TGTGCCAGCAGCTTAGATTGGGGACAGGTCCGGGCAAAACTGTTTTTT
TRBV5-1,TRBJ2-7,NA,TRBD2,CASSYRLAGGPNYEQYF,TGCGCCAGCAGCTATAGACTAGCGGGAGGGCCAAATTACGAGCAGTACTTC
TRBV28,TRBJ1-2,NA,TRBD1,CASSRGLGYTF,TGTGCCAGCAGCAGGGGGCTTGGCTACACCTTC
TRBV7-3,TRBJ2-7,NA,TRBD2,CASSARAAGPSYEQYF,TGTGCCAGCAGCGCCCGGGCAGCGGGACCGTCCTACGAGCAGTACTTC
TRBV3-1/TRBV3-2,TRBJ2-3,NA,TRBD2,CASSQAGLAGTDTQYF,TGTGCCAGCAGCCAAGCGGGACTAGCGGGCACAGATACGCAGTATTTT
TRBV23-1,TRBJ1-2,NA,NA,CASSQWVEGPYGYTF,TGCGCCAGCAGTCAATGGGTAGAGGGCCCCTATGGCTACACCTTC
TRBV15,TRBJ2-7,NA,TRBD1,CATWDRDTYEQYF,TGTGCCACCTGGGACAGAGACACCTACGAGCAGTACTTC
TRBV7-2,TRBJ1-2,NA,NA,CASSLAQEGITNYGYTF,TGTGCCAGCAGCTTAGCCCAGGAGGGAATTACTAACTATGGCTACACCTTC
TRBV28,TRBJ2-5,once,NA,CASSPTTETQYF,TGTGCCAGCAGCCCTACCACGGAGACCCAGTACTTC
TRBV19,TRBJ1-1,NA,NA,CAAKLTIGTEAFF,TGTGCCGCCAAATTAACTATTGGGACTGAAGCTTTCTTT
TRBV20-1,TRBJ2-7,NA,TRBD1,CSASDMRQGFLEQYF,TGCAGTGCTAGTGATATGAGACAGGGGTTCCTCGAGCAGTACTTC
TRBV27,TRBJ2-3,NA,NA,CASSWGGGGTDTQYF,TGTGCCAGCAGTTGGGGGGGCGGAGGCACAGATACGCAGTATTTT
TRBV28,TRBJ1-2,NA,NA,CASRKQGIMDYGYTF,TGTGCCAGCAGGAAACAGGGAATAATGGACTATGGCTACACCTTC
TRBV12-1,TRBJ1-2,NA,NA,CARIQGPGGYTF,TGTGCCAGGATACAGGGGCCGGGTGGCTACACCTTC
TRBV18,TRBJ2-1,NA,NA,CASSPHPPGSGEQFF,TGTGCCAGCTCACCTCACCCTCCAGGGTCCGGTGAGCAGTTCTTC
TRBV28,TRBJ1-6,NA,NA,CASSSSGEGLGNSPLHF,TGTGCCAGCAGCTCTTCAGGGGAAGGCCTAGGGAATTCACCCCTCCACTTT
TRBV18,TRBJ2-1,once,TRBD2,CASSPPLAEKGGAHNEQFF,TGTGCCAGCTCACCACCCCTAGCGGAGAAGGGTGGGGCCCACAATGAGCAGTTCTTC
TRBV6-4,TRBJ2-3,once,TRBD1,CANDRGRIGDTQYF,TGTGCCAACGACAGGGGACGGATCGGGGATACGCAGTATTTT
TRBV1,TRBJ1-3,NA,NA,CTSNPSGRRNSGNTIYF,TGCACCAGCAATCCCAGCGGGCGGCGGAACTCTGGAAACACCATATATTTT
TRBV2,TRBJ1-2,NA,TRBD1,CARQGNNYGYTF,TGTGCCAGACAGGGGAATAACTATGGCTACACCTTC
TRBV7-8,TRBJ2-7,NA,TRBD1,CASSSNLGQGSIYEQYF,TGTGCCAGCAGCTCAAATCTGGGACAGGGGTCGATCTACGAGCAGTACTTC
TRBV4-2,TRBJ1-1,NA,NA,CASSPEGINTEAFF,TGTGCCAGCAGCCCCGAGGGAATAAACACTGAAGCTTTCTTT
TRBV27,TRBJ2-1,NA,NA,CASSTTGYSANEQFF,TGTGCCAGCAGTACGACAGGCTATAGCGCCAATGAGCAGTTCTTC
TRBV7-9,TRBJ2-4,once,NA,CASSLGSIVLAKNIQYF,TGTGCCAGCAGCTTAGGAAGCATAGTACTCGCCAAAAACATTCAGTACTTC
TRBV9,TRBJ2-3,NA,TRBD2,CASSVSLAGVTDTQYF,TGTGCCAGCAGCGTAAGCCTAGCGGGGGTCACAGATACGCAGTATTTT
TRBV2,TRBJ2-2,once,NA,CASSDVVRVTGELFF,TGTGCCAGCAGTGATGTGGTTCGCGTCACCGGGGAGCTGTTTTTT
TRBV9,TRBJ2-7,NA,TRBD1,CASSPHPGQGTVEQYF,TGTGCCAGCAGCCCTCATCCGGGACAGGGGACTGTCGAGCAGTACTTC
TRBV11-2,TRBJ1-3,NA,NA,CASSLLQGFENTIYF,TGTGCCAGCAGCTTACTCCAGGGGTTCGAAAACACCATATATTTT
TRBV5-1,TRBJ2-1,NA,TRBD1,CASSVGQRIYNERFF,TGCGCCAGCAGCGTGGGACAGAGAATTTACAATGAGCGGTTCTTC
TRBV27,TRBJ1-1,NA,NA,CASRRQGYTEAFF,TGTGCCAGCAGAAGGCAGGGATACACTGAAGCTTTCTTT
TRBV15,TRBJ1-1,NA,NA,CATSRENRADEAFF,TGTGCCACCAGCAGAGAGAACAGGGCGGATGAAGCTTTCTTT
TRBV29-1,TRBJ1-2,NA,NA,CSVEWTEIRYGYTF,TGCAGCGTTGAATGGACAGAGATAAGATATGGCTACACCTTC
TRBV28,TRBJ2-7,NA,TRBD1,CASSLASGTGLYEQYF,TGTGCCAGCAGTTTGGCTTCGGGGACAGGTCTTTACGAGCAGTACTTC
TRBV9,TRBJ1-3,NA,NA,CASSVRGSGSGNTIYF,TGTGCCAGCAGCGTCAGGGGTTCGGGCTCTGGAAACACCATATATTTT
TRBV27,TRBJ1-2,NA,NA,CASSLSQTGTTNYGYTF,TGTGCCAGCAGTTTATCGCAGACCGGGACAACCAACTATGGCTACACCTTC
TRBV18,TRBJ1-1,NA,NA,CASSPRTGNTEAFF,TGTGCCAGCTCACCAAGGACGGGAAACACTGAAGCTTTCTTT
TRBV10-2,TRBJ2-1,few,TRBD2,CASSTAGGPYNEQFF,TGCGCCAGCAGTACTGCGGGAGGGCCCTACAATGAGCAGTTCTTC
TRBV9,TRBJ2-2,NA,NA,CASSVSGHTGELFF,TGTGCCAGCAGCGTGTCAGGCCACACCGGGGAGCTGTTTTTT
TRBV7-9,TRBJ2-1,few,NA,CASSLERTYEQFF,TGTGCCAGCAGCTTAGAAAGGACATATGAGCAGTTCTTC